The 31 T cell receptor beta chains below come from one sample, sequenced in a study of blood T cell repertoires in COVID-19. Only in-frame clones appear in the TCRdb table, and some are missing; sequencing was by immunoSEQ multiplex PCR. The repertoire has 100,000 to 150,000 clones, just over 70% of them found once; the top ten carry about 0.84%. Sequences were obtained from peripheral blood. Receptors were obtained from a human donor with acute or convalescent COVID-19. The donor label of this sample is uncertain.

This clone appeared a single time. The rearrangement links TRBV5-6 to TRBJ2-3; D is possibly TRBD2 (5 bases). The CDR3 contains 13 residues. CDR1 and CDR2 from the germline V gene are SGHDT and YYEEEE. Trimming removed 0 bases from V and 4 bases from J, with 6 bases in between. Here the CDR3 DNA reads TGTGCCAGCAGCTTGGGGGAGCCAGATACGCAGTATTTT. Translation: CASSLGEPDTQYF.

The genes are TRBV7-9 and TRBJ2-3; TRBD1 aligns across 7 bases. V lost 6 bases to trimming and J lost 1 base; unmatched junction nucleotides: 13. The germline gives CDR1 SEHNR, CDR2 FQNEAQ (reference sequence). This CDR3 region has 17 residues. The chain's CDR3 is CASRTPQGKVGTDTQYF. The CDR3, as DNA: TGTGCCAGCAGAACGCCACAGGGGAAGGTTGGCACAGATACGCAGTATTTT.

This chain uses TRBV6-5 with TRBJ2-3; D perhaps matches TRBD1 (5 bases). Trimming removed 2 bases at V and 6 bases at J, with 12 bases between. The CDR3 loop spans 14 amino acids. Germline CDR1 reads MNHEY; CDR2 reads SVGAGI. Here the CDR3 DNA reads TGTGCCAGCAGTTACCGGACACCGTGGGATACGCAGTATTTT. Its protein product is CASSYRTPWDTQYF.

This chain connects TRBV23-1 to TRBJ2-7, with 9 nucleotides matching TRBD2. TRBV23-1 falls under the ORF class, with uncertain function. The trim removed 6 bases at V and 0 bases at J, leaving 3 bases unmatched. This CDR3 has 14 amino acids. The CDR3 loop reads CASSLRGGSYEQYV. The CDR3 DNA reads TGCGCCAGCAGCCTGCGGGGGGGCTCCTACGAGCAGTACGTC.

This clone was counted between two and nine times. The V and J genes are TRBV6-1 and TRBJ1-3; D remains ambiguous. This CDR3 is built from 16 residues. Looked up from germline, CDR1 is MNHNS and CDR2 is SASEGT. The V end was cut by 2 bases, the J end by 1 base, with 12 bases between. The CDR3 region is CASSEWRQVSGNTIYF. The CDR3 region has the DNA TGTGCCAGCAGTGAATGGCGCCAGGTGTCTGGAAACACCATATATTTT.

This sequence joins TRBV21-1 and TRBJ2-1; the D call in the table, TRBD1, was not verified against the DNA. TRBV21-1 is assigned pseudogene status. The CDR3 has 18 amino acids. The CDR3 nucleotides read TGTGCCAGCAGCAACCTAAAGCGGGACAGGGAGTCCTACAATGAGCAGTTCTTC. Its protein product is CASSNLKRDRESYNEQFF.

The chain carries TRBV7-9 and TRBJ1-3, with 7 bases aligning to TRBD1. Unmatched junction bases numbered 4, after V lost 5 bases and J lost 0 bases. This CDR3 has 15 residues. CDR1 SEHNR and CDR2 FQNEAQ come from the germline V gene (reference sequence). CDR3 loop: CASSRTGASGNTIYF. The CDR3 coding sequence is TGTGCCAGCAGCCGCACAGGGGCCTCTGGAAACACCATATATTTT.

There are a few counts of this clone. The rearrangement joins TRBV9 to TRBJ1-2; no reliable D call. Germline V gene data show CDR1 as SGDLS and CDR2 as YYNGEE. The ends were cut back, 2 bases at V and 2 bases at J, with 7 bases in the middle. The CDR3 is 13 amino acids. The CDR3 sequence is CASSVSQNYGYTF. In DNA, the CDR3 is TGTGCCAGCAGCGTTTCCCAGAACTATGGCTACACCTTC.

The DNA for the CDR3 is TGTGCCAGCAGTTTAGCCGACTGCCGACTAGCGGGGGTCACCTACGAGCAGTACGTC. As protein: CASSLADCRLAGVTYEQYV. The chain is built from TRBV28 and TRBJ2-7; 12 nucleotides align to TRBD2. This CDR3 has 19 residues. Germline CDR1 is MDHEN and CDR2 is SYDVKM. The ends lost 2 bases at V and 2 bases at J; junction bases unmatched: 13.

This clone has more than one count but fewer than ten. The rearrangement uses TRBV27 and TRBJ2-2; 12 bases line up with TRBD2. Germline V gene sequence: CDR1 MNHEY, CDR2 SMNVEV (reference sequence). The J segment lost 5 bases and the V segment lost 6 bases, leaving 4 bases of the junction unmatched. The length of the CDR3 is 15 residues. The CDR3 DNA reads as TGTGCCAGCAGATCCGGGACTAGCGGGACCGGGGAGCTGTTTTTT. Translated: CASRSGTSGTGELFF.

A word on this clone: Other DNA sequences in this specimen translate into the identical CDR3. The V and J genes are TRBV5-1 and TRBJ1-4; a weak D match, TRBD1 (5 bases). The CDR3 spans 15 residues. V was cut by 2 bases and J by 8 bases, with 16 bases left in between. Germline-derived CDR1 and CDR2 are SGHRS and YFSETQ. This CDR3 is CASSLAGTPGEKLFF. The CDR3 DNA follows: TGCGCCAGCAGCTTAGCAGGGACTCCTGGCGAAAAACTGTTTTTT.

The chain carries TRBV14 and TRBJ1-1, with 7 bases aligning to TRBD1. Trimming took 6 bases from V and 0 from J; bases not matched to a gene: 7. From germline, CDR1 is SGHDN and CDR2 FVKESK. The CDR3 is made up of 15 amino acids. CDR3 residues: CASRRGREMNTEAFF. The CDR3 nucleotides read TGTGCCAGCAGGAGGGGGCGCGAGATGAACACTGAAGCTTTCTTT. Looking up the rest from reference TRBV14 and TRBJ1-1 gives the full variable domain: EAGVTQFPSHSVIEKGQTVTLRCDPISGHDNLYWYRRVMGKEIKFLLHFVKESKQDESGMPNNRFLAERTGGTYSTLKVQPAELEDSGVYFCASRRGREMNTEAFFGQGTRLTVV.

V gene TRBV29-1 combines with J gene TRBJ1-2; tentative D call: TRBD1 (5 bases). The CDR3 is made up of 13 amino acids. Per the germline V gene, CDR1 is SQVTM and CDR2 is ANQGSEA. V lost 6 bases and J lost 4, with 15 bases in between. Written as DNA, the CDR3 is TGCAGCGTGGACCACGGGACTCGCTATGGCTACACCTTC. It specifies CSVDHGTRYGYTF.

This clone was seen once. The CDR3 region has the DNA TGTGCCAGCAGCCTACAACAGGGGACGGCAGCTTTCTTT. This translates into CASSLQQGTAAFF. This chain joins TRBV3-1 (or the pseudogene TRBV3-2) and TRBJ1-1; 7 nucleotides align to TRBD1. The CDR3 totals 13 residues. Germline values: CDR1 LGHDT, CDR2 YNNKEL (reference sequence). V shed 4 bases, J shed 10 bases, and the junction held 9 bases outside the gene matches.

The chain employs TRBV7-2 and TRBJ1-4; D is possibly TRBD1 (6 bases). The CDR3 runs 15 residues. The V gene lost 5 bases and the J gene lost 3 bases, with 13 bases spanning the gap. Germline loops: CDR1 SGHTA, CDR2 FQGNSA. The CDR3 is CASSPGGASNEKLFF. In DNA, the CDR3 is TGTGCCAGCAGCCCGGGGGGGGCCTCTAATGAAAAACTGTTTTTT.

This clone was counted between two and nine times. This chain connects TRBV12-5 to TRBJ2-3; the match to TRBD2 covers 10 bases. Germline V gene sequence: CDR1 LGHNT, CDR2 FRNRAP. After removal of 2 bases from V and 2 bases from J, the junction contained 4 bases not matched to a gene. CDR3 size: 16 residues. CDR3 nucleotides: TGTGCTAGTGGTTTGTTAGCGGGGGGCTACACAGATACGCAGTATTTT. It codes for CASGLLAGGYTDTQYF. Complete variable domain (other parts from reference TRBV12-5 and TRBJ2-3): DARVTQTPRHKVTEMGQEVTMRCQPILGHNTVFWYRQTMMQGLELLAYFRNRAPLDDSGMPKDRFSAEMPDATLATLKIQPSEPRDSAVYFCASGLLAGGYTDTQYFGPGTRLTVL.

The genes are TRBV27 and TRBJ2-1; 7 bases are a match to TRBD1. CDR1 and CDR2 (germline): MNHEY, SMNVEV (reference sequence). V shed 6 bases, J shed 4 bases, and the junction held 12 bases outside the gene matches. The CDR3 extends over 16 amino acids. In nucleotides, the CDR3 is TGTGCCAGCAGCCCCCCCCAAGGGGGCGCGTACAATGAGCAGTTCTTC. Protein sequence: CASSPPQGGAYNEQFF.

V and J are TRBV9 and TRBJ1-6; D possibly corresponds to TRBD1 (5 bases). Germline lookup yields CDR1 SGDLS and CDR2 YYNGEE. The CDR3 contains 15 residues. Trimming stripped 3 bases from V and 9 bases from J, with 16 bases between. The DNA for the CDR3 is TGTGCCAGCAGCGCCGCCCAGGGCCCCTTTTCACCCCTCCACTTT. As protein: CASSAAQGPFSPLHF.

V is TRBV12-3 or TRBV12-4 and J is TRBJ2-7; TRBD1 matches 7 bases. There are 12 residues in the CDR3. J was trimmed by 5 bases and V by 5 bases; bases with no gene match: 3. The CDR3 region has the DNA TGTGCCAGCAGTATGACAGGGCACGAGCAGTACGTC. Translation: CASSMTGHEQYV.

The CDR3 coding sequence is TGCGCCAGCAGCTTGGTGCCAGCGGGGGACGCCACGAACACCGGGGAGCTGTTTTTT. This translates into CASSLVPAGDATNTGELFF. The J gene is TRBJ2-2, the V gene TRBV5-1, with TRBD2 identical over 8 bases. The germline V gene has CDR1 SGHRS and CDR2 YFSETQ. This CDR3 is built from 19 residues. Trimming took 0 bases from V and 0 from J; bases not matched to a gene: 10.

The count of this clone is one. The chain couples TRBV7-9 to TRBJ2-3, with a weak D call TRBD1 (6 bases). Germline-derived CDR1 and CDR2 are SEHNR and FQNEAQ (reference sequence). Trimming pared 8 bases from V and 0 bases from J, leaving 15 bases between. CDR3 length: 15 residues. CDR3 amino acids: CASGLNRVSTDTQYF. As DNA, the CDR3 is TGTGCCAGCGGCCTTAACAGGGTTAGCACAGATACGCAGTATTTT. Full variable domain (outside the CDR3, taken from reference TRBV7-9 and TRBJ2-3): DTGVSQNPRHKITKRGQNVTFRCDPISEHNRLYWYRQTLGQGPEFLTYFQNEAQLEKSRLLSDRFSAERPKGSFSTLEIQRTEQGDSAMYLCASGLNRVSTDTQYFGPGTRLTVL.

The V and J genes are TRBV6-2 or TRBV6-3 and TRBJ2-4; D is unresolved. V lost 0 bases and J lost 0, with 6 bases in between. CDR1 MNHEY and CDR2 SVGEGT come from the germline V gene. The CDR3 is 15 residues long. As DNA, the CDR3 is TGTGCCAGCAGTTACTCCAGGCTAGCCAAAAACATTCAGTACTTC. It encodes CASSYSRLAKNIQYF.

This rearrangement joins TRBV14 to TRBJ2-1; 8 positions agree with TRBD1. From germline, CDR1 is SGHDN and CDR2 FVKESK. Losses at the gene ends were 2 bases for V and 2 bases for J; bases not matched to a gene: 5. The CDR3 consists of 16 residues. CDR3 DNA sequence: TGTGCCAGCAGCCAATCCCGACAGGGGCCCTACAATGAGCAGTTCTTC. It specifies CASSQSRQGPYNEQFF.

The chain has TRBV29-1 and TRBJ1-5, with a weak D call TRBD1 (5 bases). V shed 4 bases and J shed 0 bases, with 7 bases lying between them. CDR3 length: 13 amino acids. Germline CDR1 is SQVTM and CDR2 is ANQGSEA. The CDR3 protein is CSVVQGSNQPQHF. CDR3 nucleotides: TGCAGCGTTGTCCAGGGTAGCAATCAGCCCCAGCATTTT.

The CDR3 protein is CASSTVGGEKLFF. As DNA, the CDR3 is TGTGCCAGCAGCACAGTAGGGGGAGAAAAACTGTTTTTT. V usage is TRBV12-3 or TRBV12-4 and J usage is TRBJ1-4, with D perhaps matching TRBD1 (6 bases). V lost 6 bases and J 8 bases, leaving 13 bases between the germline ends. This CDR3 contains 13 residues.

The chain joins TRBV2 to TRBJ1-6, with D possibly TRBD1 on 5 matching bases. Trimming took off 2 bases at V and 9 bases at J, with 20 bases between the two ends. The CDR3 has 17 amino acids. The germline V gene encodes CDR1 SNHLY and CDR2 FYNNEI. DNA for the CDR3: TGTGCCAGCAGTGAAACCAGGGCAGGGTTTCAAAGTTCACCCCTCCACTTT. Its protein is CASSETRAGFQSSPLHF.

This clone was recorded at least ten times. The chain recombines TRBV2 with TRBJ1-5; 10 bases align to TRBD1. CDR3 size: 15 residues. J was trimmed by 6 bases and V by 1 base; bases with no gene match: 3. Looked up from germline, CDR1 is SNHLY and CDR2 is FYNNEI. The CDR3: CASSEGGQGVQPQHF. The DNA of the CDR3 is TGTGCCAGCAGTGAAGGAGGACAGGGGGTTCAGCCCCAGCATTTT.

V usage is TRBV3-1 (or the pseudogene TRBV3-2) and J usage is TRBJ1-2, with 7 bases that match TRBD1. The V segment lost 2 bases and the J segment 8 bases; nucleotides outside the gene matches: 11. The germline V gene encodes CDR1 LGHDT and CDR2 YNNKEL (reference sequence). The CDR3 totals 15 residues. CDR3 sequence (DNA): TGTGCCAGCAGCCAACCCCTCAGGGGGGCGCCGGGCTACACCTTC. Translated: CASSQPLRGAPGYTF.

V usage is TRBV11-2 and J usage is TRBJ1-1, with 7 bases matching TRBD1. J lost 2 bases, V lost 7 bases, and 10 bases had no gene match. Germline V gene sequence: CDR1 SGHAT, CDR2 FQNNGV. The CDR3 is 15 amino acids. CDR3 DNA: TGTGCCAGCAACCTTCAGACAGGGTATAACACTGAAGCTTTCTTT. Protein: CASNLQTGYNTEAFF.

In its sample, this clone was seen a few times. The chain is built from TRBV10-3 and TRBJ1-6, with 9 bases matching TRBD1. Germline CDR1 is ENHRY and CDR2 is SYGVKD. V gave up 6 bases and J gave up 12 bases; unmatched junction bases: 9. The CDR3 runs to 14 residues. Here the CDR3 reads CAIRDGTGSQPLHF. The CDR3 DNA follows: TGTGCCATCAGGGACGGGACAGGGAGTCAACCCCTCCACTTT.

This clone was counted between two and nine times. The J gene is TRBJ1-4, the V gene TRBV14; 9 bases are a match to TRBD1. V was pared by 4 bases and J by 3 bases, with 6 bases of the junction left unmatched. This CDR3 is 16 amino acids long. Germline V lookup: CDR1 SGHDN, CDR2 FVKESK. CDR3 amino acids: CASSRITGGSNEKLFF. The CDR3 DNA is TGTGCCAGCAGCCGGATTACAGGGGGCTCTAATGAAAAACTGTTTTTT. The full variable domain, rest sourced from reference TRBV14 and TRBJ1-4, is EAGVTQFPSHSVIEKGQTVTLRCDPISGHDNLYWYRRVMGKEIKFLLHFVKESKQDESGMPNNRFLAERTGGTYSTLKVQPAELEDSGVYFCASSRITGGSNEKLFFGSGTQLSVL.